A single sample is the source of the 21 T cell receptor beta chains below, sequenced in a study of blood T cell repertoires in COVID-19. Sequenced by immunoSEQ multiplex PCR; TCRdb stores in-frame clones only, minus some. The sample lists about 280,000 clones; around 85% were seen once. The sequenced sample consisted of peripheral blood. The receptors were sampled from a man between 50 and 59 years old with active or convalescent COVID-19.

The J gene is TRBJ2-5, the V gene TRBV11-2, with 12 bases lining up with TRBD1. The CDR3 loop spans 16 amino acids. Germline CDR1 reads SGHAT; CDR2 reads FQNNGV. V was clipped by 4 bases and J by 4 bases; unmatched bases: 7. CDR3: CASSSVRDRGRETQYF. The CDR3 region has the DNA TGTGCCAGCAGCTCTGTCCGGGACAGGGGGCGAGAGACCCAGTACTTC.

This chain connects TRBV4-1 to TRBJ1-4; D perhaps matches TRBD1 (5 bases). Germline-derived CDR1 and CDR2 are MGHRA and YSYEKL. This CDR3 region has 15 residues. V shed 1 base and J shed 3 bases, with 9 bases lying between them. The CDR3 protein is CASSQVRGSNEKLFF. The CDR3 nucleotides read TGCGCCAGCAGCCAAGTGCGGGGCTCTAATGAAAAACTGTTTTTT.

V is TRBV6-1 and J is TRBJ2-1; 9 bases map to TRBD2. This CDR3 is 16 amino acids long. The trim removed 3 bases at V and 6 bases at J, leaving 9 bases unmatched. Germline lookup yields CDR1 MNHNS and CDR2 SASEGT. The chain's CDR3 is CASSDERTSVANEQFF. CDR3 coding DNA: TGTGCCAGCAGTGACGAAAGGACTAGCGTCGCCAATGAGCAGTTCTTC.

A few counts support this clone. The J gene is TRBJ1-4, the V gene TRBV28, with unresolved D. The CDR3 has 14 residues. V was trimmed by 2 bases and J by 8 bases, leaving 12 bases between them. CDR1 and CDR2 from the germline V gene are MDHEN and SYDVKM. CDR3 residues: CASSLMGVREKLFF. Written as DNA, the CDR3 is TGTGCCAGCAGTTTAATGGGTGTGCGGGAAAAACTGTTTTTT.

This chain joins TRBV30 and TRBJ2-7; D is ambiguous. The V end lost 8 bases, the J end lost 0 bases, and 23 bases lay between the germline ends. This CDR3 has 16 residues. Germline CDR1 and CDR2: GTSNPN and SVGIG (reference sequence). CDR3 DNA sequence: TGTGCCCCCTCCCTCCCCGCTCTAGATAACTCCTACGAGCAGTACTTC. This codes for CAPSLPALDNSYEQYF.

V and J are TRBV3-1 (or the pseudogene TRBV3-2) and TRBJ1-2; D ambiguous. V dropped 4 bases and J dropped 3 bases, with 9 bases sitting between them. The germline CDR1 and CDR2 sequences are LGHDT and YNNKEL (reference sequence). The CDR3 is 13 residues long. The CDR3 DNA is TGTGCCAGCAGCCCTACGGCGGACTATGGCTACACCTTC. Translated: CASSPTADYGYTF.

The V call is TRBV2, the J call TRBJ2-7; a weak D match, TRBD1 (6 bases). In germline, CDR1 is SNHLY, CDR2 FYNNEI. The CDR3 runs 12 residues. Trimming left V 7 bases short and J 3 bases short, with 10 bases between. In nucleotides, the CDR3 is TGTGCCAGCACCGGACAGAGCTACGAGCAGTACTTC. It specifies CASTGQSYEQYF.

The chain uses TRBV28 and TRBJ2-4; 11 bases match TRBD2. The CDR3 contains 15 residues. The germline gives CDR1 MDHEN, CDR2 SYDVKM. With 5 bases clipped from V and 3 bases from J, the junction kept 3 bases outside the gene matches. The DNA for the CDR3 is TGTGCCAGCAGTCCCGGGACTAGCGGCAAAAACATTCAGTACTTC. It encodes CASSPGTSGKNIQYF.

The V gene is TRBV12-3 or TRBV12-4, the J gene TRBJ2-3; tentatively, D is TRBD1 (5 bases). V lost 3 bases to trimming and J lost 2 bases, with 6 bases between them. The length of the CDR3 is 13 residues. The CDR3 region has the DNA TGTGCCAGCAGTTTGACAGTCACAGATACGCAGTATTTT. Protein product: CASSLTVTDTQYF.

V usage is TRBV4-1 and J usage is TRBJ2-7; perhaps TRBD2 as D (6 bases). Germline V CDR1 and CDR2: MGHRA, YSYEKL. The CDR3 totals 15 residues. V was trimmed by 6 bases and J by 4 bases, leaving 19 bases between them. CDR3 amino acids: CASRPLLLAGYEQYF. CDR3 bases: TGCGCCAGCAGACCCCTCCTACTGGCGGGATACGAGCAGTACTTC.

The chain has TRBV28 and TRBJ2-3, with 11 positions matching TRBD1. In germline, CDR1 is MDHEN, CDR2 SYDVKM. This CDR3 is 14 amino acids long. Germline trimming cut 8 bases from V and 6 bases from J; bases unmatched to any gene: 7. CDR3 protein: CASGTGGVGDTQYF. The DNA of the CDR3 is TGTGCCAGCGGGACAGGGGGGGTAGGGGATACGCAGTATTTT.

This chain links TRBV6-6 with TRBJ2-5; 9 bases map to TRBD1. Germline assignment: CDR1 MNHNY and CDR2 SVGAGI (reference sequence). Losses at the gene ends were 7 bases for V and 2 bases for J; bases not matched to a gene: 2. CDR3 length equals 13 residues. The chain's CDR3 is CASIDRGQETQYF. CDR3 nucleotide sequence: TGTGCCAGCATTGACAGGGGGCAAGAGACCCAGTACTTC.

The genes are TRBV18 and TRBJ2-7; 8 nucleotides align to TRBD2. Germline loops: CDR1 KGHSH, CDR2 LQKENI. The CDR3 is 16 amino acids. V dropped 2 bases and J dropped 5; count of bases not matched to a gene: 11. The CDR3 nucleotides read TGTGCCAGCTCACCATTGGGACTAGAATCTGGGAACGAGCAGTACTTC. It is translated as CASSPLGLESGNEQYF.

The chain is built from TRBV2 and TRBJ1-4, with TRBD1 matching 7 bases. Unmatched junction bases numbered 9, after V lost 4 bases and J lost 7 bases. The CDR3 runs 15 residues. CDR1 and CDR2 (germline): SNHLY, FYNNEI. CDR3 coding DNA: TGTGCCAGCAGTGCCCACAGGGGCGGAAGTGAAAAACTGTTTTTT. Translating it yields CASSAHRGGSEKLFF.

This rearrangement joins TRBV21-1 to TRBJ1-1. TRBV21-1 is a pseudogene segment. The CDR3 runs to 12 residues. DNA of the CDR3: TGTGCCAGCAGCAAAGGAGAGACTGAAGCTTTCTTT. This translates into CASSKGETEAFF.

The rearrangement links TRBV13 to TRBJ1-5; possibly TRBD1 for D (5 bases). The CDR3 has 16 amino acids. V shed 5 bases and J shed 4 bases, with 18 bases lying between them. Germline CDR1 and CDR2: PRHDT and FYEKMQ (reference sequence). The chain's CDR3 is CASSLGSGRTNQPQHF. The CDR3 DNA reads TGTGCCAGCAGCCTCGGCTCCGGACGGACAAATCAGCCCCAGCATTTT.

The chain joins TRBV9 to TRBJ2-2, with unresolved D. V gave up 0 bases and J gave up 1 base, with 10 bases separating them. This CDR3 has 16 residues. The V gene's germline CDR1 is SGDLS and CDR2 YYNGEE. DNA for the CDR3: TGTGCCAGCAGCGTAGGGTTAGACATGAACACCGGGGAGCTGTTTTTT. Translating gives CASSVGLDMNTGELFF.

V gene TRBV24-1 combines with J gene TRBJ1-6, with a tentative D call TRBD1 (6 bases). The V end lost 6 bases, the J end lost 14 bases, and 13 bases lay between the germline ends. The CDR3 runs to 12 residues. The germline gives CDR1 KGHDR, CDR2 SFDVKD. CDR3 nucleotides: TGTGCCACCAGTAGGACAGTTCGGTCCCTCCACTTT. Its protein is CATSRTVRSLHF.

V usage is TRBV15 and J usage is TRBJ2-1; D is unclear. This CDR3 is 13 amino acids long. Trimming removed 0 bases at V and 4 bases at J, with 4 bases between. Germline-derived CDR1 and CDR2 are LNHNV and YYDKDF (reference sequence). CDR3 DNA sequence: TGTGCCACCAGCAGAGATCGGTACAATGAGCAGTTCTTC. Its translation is CATSRDRYNEQFF.

The chain couples TRBV30 to TRBJ2-2; TRBD1 might be the D (5 bases). The CDR3 consists of 15 residues. Trimming removed 7 bases at V and 7 bases at J, with 22 bases between. Germline-derived CDR1 and CDR2 are GTSNPN and SVGIG (reference sequence). The CDR3 protein is CASDLVGLQDGELFF. The DNA of the CDR3 is TGTGCCTCGGACCTAGTTGGCCTACAGGACGGGGAGCTGTTTTTT.

This chain joins TRBV13 and TRBJ2-1, with 12 bases matching TRBD2. Germline CDR1 reads PRHDT; CDR2 reads FYEKMQ (reference sequence). With V trimmed by 5 bases and J by 5 bases, 1 base remained unmatched. The CDR3 runs 14 residues. The CDR3 sequence is CASSRTSGNNEQFF. The CDR3 DNA reads as TGTGCCAGCAGCCGGACTAGCGGGAACAATGAGCAGTTCTTC.